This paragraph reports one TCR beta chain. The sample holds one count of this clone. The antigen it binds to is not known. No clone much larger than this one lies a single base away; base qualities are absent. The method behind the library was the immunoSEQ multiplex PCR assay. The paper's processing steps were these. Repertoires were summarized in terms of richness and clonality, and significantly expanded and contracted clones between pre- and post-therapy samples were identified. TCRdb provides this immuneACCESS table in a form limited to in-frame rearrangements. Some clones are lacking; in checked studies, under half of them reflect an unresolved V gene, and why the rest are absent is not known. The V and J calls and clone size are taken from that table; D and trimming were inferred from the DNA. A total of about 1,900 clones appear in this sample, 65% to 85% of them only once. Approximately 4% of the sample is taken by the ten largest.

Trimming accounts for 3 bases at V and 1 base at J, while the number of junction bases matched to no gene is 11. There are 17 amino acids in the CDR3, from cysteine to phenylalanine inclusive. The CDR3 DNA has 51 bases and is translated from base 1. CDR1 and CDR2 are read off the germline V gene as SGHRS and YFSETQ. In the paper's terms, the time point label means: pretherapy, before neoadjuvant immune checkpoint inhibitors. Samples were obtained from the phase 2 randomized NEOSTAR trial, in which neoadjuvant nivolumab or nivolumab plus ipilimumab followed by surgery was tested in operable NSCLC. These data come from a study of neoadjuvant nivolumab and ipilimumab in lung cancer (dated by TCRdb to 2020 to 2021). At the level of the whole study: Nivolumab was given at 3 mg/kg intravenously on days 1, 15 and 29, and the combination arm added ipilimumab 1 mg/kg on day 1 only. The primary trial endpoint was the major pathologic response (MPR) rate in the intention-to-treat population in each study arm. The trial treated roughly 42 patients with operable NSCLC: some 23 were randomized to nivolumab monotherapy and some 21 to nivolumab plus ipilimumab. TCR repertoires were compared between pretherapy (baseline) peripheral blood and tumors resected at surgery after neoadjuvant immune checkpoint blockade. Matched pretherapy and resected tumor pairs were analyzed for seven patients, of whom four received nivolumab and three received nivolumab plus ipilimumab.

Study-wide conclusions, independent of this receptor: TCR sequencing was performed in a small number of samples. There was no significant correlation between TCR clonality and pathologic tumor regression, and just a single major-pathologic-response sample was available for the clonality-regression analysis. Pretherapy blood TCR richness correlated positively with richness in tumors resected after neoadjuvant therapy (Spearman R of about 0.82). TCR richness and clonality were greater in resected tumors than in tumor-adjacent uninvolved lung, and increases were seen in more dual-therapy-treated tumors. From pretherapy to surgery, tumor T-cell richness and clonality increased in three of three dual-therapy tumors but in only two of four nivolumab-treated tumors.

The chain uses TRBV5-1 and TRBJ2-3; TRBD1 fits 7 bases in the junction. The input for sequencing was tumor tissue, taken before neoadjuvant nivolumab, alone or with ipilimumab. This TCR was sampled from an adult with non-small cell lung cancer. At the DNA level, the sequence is TGCGCCAGCAGCTCAAGGACAGGAGGTGGGGGCACAGATACGCAGTATTTT. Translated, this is CASSSRTGGGGTDTQYF.